This TCR beta chain was identified in a study of T-cell memory formation after mild COVID-19. TCRdb analysed the 5' RACE reads with MiXCR anew, one entry per CDR3 protein. The sample contains 300,000 to 400,000 distinct CDR3 sequences, 12% to 15% of which appear only once. This CDR3 contains 13 residues. Germline values: CDR1 LGHNA, CDR2 YSLEER. The ends were cut back, 1 base at V and 9 bases at J, with 12 bases in the middle. Sequencing was done on a sample of PBMCs or a T cell subset sorted from them (not recorded which). The clonotype was recovered from a man aged 18 to 30 who had mild COVID-19 (a few samples of this study predate the infection). Cell type and time point are not known. V gene TRBV4-3 combines with J gene TRBJ1-1; D is perhaps TRBD1 (5 bases). The CDR3 DNA follows: TGCGCCAGCAGCCAAGTAGGCGTGGACAAAGCTTTCTTT. It codes for CASSQVGVDKAFF.